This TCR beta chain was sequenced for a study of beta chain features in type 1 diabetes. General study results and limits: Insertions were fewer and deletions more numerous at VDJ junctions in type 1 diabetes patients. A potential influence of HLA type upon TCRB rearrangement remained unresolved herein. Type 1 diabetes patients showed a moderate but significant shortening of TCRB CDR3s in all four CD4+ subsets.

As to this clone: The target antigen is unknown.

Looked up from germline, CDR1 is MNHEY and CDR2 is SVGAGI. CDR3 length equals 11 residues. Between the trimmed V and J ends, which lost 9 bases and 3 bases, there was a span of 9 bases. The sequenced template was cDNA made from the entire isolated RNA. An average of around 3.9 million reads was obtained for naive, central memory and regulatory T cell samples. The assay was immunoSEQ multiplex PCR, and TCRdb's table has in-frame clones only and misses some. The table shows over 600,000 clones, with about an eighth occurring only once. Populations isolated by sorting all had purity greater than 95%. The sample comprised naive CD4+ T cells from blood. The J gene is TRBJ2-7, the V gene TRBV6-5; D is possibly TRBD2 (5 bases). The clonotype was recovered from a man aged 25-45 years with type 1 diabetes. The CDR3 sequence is CASGRDYEQYF. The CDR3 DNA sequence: TGTGCCAGTGGACGGGACTACGAGCAGTACTTC.